Listed here is a single TCR beta chain. The antigen remains undetermined. The data belong to a study of cytomegalovirus exposure and HLA in healthy donors. Whole-study results and caveats: In a later analysis, HLA-associated TCR beta chains were more clonally expanded than equally common others.

The PCR ran on 60 Vbeta and 13 Jbeta primers. The method was immunoSEQ multiplex PCR; TCRdb's version includes in-frame clones alone and lacks a portion of them. The table lists 100,000 or so clones, about 68% of them singletons. Healthy bone marrow donors made up the cohort. With 2 bases removed from V and 4 bases from J, the gap between germline ends came to 13 bases. The CDR3 is 15 residues long. Per the germline V gene, CDR1 is SGHTA and CDR2 is FQGTGA. The material sequenced was PBMCs. The clonotype was recovered from a male donor in good health and CMV-seropositive. The chain links TRBV7-3 to TRBJ2-3, with D perhaps matching TRBD2 (7 bases). This CDR3 reads CASSLVGRGPDTQYF. DNA for the CDR3: TGTGCCAGCAGCTTAGTTGGGCGGGGGCCAGATACGCAGTATTTT.